This T cell receptor (beta chain) was captured in a study of technical replicates of blood from a handful of donors. V gave up 0 bases and J gave up 4 bases, with 14 bases separating them. This CDR3 contains 15 residues. Germline V gene lookup returns CDR1 SQVTM and CDR2 ANQGSEA. The table came from immunoSEQ multiplex PCR; TCRdb's copy has only in-frame clones and leaves some out. The sample has about 56,000 clones, about 94% seen once. The V call is TRBV29-1, the J call TRBJ2-3, with TRBD2 as a possible D gene (6 bases). The origin of this receptor is a human donor in good health. Some clones in this sample may be carry-over from other donors' samples. The sequenced sample was PBMCs. The DNA for the CDR3 is TGCAGCGTTGAAGATCGCGGGGAAGGGTCAGATACGCAGTATTTT. As protein: CSVEDRGEGSDTQYF.